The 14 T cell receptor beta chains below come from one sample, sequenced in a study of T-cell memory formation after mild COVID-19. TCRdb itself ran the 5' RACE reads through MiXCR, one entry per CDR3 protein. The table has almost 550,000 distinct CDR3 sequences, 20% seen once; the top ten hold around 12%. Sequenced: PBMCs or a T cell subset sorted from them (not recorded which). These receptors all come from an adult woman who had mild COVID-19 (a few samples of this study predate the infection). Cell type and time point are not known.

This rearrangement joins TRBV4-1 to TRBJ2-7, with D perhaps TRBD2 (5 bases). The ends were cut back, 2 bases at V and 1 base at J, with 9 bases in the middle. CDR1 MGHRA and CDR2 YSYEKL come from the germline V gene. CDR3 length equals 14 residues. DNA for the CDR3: TGCGCCAGCAGCCAAAATACGGGGTCCTACGAGCAGTACTTC. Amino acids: CASSQNTGSYEQYF.

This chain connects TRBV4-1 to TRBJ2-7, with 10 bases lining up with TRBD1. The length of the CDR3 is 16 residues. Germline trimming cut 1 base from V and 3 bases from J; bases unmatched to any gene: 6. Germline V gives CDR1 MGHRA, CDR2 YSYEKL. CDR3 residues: CASSQGSGTGVYEQYF. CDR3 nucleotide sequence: TGCGCCAGCAGCCAAGGGTCCGGGACAGGGGTCTACGAGCAGTACTTC.

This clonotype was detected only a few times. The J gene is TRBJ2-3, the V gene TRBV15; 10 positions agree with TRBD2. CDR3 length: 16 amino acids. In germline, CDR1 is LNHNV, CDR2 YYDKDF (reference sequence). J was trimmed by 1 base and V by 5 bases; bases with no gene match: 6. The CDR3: CATSGRTSGRTDTQYF. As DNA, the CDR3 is TGTGCCACCAGCGGGAGGACTAGCGGACGCACAGATACGCAGTATTTT. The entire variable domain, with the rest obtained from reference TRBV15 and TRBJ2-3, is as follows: DAMVIQNPRYQVTQFGKPVTLSCSQTLNHNVMYWYQQKSSQAPKLLFHYYDKDFNNEADTPDNFQSRRPNTSFCFLDIRSPGLGDTAMYLCATSGRTSGRTDTQYFGPGTRLTVL.

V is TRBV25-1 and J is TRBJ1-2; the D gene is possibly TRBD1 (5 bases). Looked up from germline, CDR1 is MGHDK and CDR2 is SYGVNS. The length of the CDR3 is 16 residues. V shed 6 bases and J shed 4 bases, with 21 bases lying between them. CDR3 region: CASSSAGTVPIYGYTF. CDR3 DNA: TGTGCCAGCAGCTCCGCCGGGACCGTACCTATCTATGGCTACACCTTC.

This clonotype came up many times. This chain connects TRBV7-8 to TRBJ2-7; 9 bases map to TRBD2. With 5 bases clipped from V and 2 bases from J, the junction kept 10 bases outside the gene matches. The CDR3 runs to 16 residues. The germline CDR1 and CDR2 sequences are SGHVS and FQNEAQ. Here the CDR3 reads CASSPPGLAKTYEQYF. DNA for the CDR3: TGTGCCAGCAGCCCACCGGGACTAGCTAAGACCTACGAGCAGTACTTC.

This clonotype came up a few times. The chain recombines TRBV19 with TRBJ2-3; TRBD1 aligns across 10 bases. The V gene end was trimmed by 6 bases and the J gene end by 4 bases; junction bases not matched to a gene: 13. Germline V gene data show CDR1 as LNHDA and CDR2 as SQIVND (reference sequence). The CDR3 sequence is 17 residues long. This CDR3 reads CASRRLPGQGVSDTQYF. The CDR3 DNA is TGTGCCAGTAGACGCCTCCCTGGACAGGGGGTATCAGATACGCAGTATTTT.

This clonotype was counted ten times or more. This chain's CDR3 is CASRGLGYTDTQYF. In DNA form, the CDR3 reads TGTGCCAGCAGAGGACTAGGCTACACAGATACGCAGTATTTT. J is TRBJ2-3 and V is TRBV6-5, with 7 bases that match TRBD2. The CDR3 is 14 residues long. The V and J ends lost 6 bases and 2 bases, in that order; junction bases with no gene match: 5. Germline CDR1 MNHEY, CDR2 SVGAGI.

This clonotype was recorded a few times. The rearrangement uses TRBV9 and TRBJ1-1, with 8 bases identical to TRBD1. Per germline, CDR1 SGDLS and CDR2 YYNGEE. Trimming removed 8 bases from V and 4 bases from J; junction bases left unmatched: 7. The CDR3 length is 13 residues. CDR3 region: CASSAGGGTEAFF. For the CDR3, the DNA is TGTGCCAGTTCAGCAGGGGGCGGCACTGAAGCTTTCTTT.

CDR3 nucleotides: TGCAGCGTTGATGGTAGCGGGGGGCTCACAGATACGCAGTATTTT. Translating gives CSVDGSGGLTDTQYF. This sequence joins TRBV29-1 and TRBJ2-3, with TRBD2 identical over 10 bases. There are 15 residues in the CDR3. Germline V gene sequence: CDR1 SQVTM, CDR2 ANQGSEA. V was clipped by 3 bases and J by 2 bases; unmatched bases: 5.

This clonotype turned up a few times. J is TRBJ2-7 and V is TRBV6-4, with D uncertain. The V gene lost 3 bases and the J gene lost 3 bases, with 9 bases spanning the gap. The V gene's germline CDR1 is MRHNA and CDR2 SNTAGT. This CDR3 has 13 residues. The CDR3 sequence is CASSEGTDYEQYF. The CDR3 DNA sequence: TGTGCCAGCAGTGAGGGAACCGACTACGAGCAGTACTTC.

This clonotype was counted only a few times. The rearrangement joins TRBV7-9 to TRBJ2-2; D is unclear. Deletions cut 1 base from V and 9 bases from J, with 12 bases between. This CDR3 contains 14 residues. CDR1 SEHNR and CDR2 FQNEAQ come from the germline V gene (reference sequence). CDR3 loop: CASSLGTGPRELFF. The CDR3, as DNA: TGTGCCAGCAGCTTAGGAACCGGGCCCAGGGAGCTGTTTTTT.

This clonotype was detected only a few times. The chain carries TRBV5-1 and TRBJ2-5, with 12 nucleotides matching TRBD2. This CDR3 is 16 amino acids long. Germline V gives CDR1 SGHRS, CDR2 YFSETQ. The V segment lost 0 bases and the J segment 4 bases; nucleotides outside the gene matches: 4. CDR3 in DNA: TGCGCCAGCAGCTTGGTGGCTAGCGGGGGGGCAGAGACCCAGTACTTC. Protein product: CASSLVASGGAETQYF. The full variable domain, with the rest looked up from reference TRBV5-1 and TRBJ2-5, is KAGVTQTPRYLIKTRGQQVTLSCSPISGHRSVSWYQQTPGQGLQFLFEYFSETQRNKGNFPGRFSGRQFSNSRSEMNVSTLELGDSALYLCASSLVASGGAETQYFGPGTRLLVL.

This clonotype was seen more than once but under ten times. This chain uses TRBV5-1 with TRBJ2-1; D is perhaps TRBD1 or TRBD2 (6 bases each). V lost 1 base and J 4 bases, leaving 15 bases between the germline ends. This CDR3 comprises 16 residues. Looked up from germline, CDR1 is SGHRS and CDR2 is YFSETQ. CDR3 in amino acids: CASSLYTGARYNEQFF. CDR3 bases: TGCGCCAGCAGCTTGTATACGGGGGCGCGATACAATGAGCAGTTCTTC.

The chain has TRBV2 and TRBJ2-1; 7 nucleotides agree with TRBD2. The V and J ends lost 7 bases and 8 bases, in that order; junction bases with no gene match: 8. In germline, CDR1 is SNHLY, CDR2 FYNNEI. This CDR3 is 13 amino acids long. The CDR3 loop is CASNLGGLDEQFF. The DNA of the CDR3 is TGTGCCAGCAACCTCGGGGGGTTGGATGAGCAGTTCTTC.